The present T cell receptor beta chain was sequenced within a study of cytomegalovirus exposure and HLA in healthy donors. Study-wide results and limits: Many donors shared some public TCRs, even though most TCR sequences were rare. Published work reported that the classifier diagnosed cytomegalovirus status with high specificity and sensitivity.

Here immunoSEQ multiplex PCR was the method, and the copy in TCRdb shows in-frame clones only, minus some. The table shows roughly 140,000 clones, with 91% occurring only once. While the first cohort had 600 to 800 subjects, the donors belonged to the separate validation cohort of over a hundred subjects. A word on this clone: Its antigen remains unidentified.

The CDR3 loop spans 15 amino acids. The sequence was obtained from a man younger than 35 in good health and CMV-seronegative. Material: PBMCs. The chain recombines TRBV12-2 with TRBJ1-4; the table's D call, TRBD1, has no DNA check behind it. TRBV12-2 is labeled a pseudogene. The DNA for the CDR3 is TGTGCAAGTCGCTTAGGGGGACAGGGCAGGGAAAAACTGTTTTTT. Translated: CASRLGGQGREKLFF.